These 3 T cell receptor beta chains were sequenced from one sample in a study of blood T cell repertoires in COVID-19. Using immunoSEQ multiplex PCR, the repertoire was profiled, and TCRdb retains in-frame clones only, with some absent. In the table there are about 75,000 clones, 88% of which are singletons. Sequencing input: peripheral blood. All receptors derive from a woman aged 70 to 79 with acute or convalescent COVID-19.

The chain couples TRBV4-1 to TRBJ1-2; D might be TRBD1 (5 bases). There are 12 residues in the CDR3. Trimming removed 4 bases at V and 4 bases at J, with 7 bases between. CDR1 MGHRA and CDR2 YSYEKL come from the germline V gene. This chain's CDR3 is CASSPDSYGYTF. The CDR3 DNA sequence: TGCGCCAGCAGCCCAGACAGCTATGGCTACACCTTC.

The J gene is TRBJ2-7, the V gene TRBV27, with TRBD1 matching 10 bases. Germline loops: CDR1 MNHEY, CDR2 SMNVEV (reference sequence). The CDR3 has 16 amino acids. J lost 3 bases, V lost 5 bases, and 10 bases had no gene match. In DNA, the CDR3 is TGTGCCAGCAGTCCAACGACAGGGGGCGCCGTCTACGAGCAGTACTTC. Residues: CASSPTTGGAVYEQYF.

This clone appeared many times. The chain couples TRBV28 to TRBJ2-1; 9 bases match TRBD2. This CDR3 has 15 amino acids. Unmatched junction bases numbered 10, after V lost 6 bases and J lost 7 bases. Germline V lookup: CDR1 MDHEN, CDR2 SYDVKM. CDR3: CASSLGRGGNNEQFF. The CDR3 nucleotides read TGTGCCAGCAGCCTGGGGCGGGGGGGCAATAATGAGCAGTTCTTC.